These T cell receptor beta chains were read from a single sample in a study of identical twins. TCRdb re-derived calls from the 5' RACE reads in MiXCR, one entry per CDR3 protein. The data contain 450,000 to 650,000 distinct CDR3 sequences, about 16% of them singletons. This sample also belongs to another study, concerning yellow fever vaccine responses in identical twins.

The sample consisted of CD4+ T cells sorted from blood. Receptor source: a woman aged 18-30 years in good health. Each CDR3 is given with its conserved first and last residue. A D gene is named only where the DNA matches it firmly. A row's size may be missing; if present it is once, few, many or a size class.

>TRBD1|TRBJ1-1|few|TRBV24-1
TGTGCCACCAGTGATTCTGGGACAGGGGATACTGAAGCTTTCTTT
CATSDSGTGDTEAFF
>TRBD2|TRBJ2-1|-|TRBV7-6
TGTGCCAGCAGCTCCTTAGCGGGGGGGCCAGTCTTCAATGAGCAGTTCTTC
CASSSLAGGPVFNEQFF
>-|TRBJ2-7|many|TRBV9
TGTGCCAGCAGCCAACGGGACGGCTCCTACGAGCAGTACTTC
CASSQRDGSYEQYF
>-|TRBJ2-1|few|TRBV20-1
TGCAGTGCTTGGGAGAATGAGCAGTTCTTC
CSAWENEQFF
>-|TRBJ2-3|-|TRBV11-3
TGTGCCAGCAGCCTAATGCCCCCAGATACGCAGTATTTT
CASSLMPPDTQYF
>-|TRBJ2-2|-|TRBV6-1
TGTGCCAGCTCTCAGGGCTTTAACACCGGGGAGCTGTTTTTT
CASSQGFNTGELFF
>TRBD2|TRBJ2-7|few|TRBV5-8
TGTGCCAGCAGCTTACTAGCGGGAGGAGGGTTCACCTACGAGCAGTACTTC
CASSLLAGGGFTYEQYF
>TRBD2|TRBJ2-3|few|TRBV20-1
TGCAGTGCTAGAGAAGTTAGCGGGAGTAACACGCAGTATTTT
CSAREVSGSNTQYF
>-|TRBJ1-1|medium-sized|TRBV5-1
TGTGCCAGCAGTTTAGCGGGGAACACTGAAGCTTTCTTT
CASSLAGNTEAFF
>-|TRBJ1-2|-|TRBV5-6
TGTGCCAGCATCGGGAATAACTATGGCTACACCTTC
CASIGNNYGYTF
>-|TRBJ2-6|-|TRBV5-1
TGCGCCAGCAGCTTAGTCCCCGTGGGGGCCAACGTCCTGACTTTC
CASSLVPVGANVLTF
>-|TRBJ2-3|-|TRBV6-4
TGTGCCAGCAGCGCAGGACAGCGCACAGATACGCAGTATTTT
CASSAGQRTDTQYF
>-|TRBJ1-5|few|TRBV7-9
TGTGCCAGCAGCACAGCCCACAATCAGCCCCAGCATTTT
CASSTAHNQPQHF
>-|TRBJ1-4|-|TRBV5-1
TGCGCCAGCAGCTTCGCCGGACGGGGGGATGAAAAACTGTTTTTT
CASSFAGRGDEKLFF
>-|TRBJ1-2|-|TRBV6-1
TGTGCCAGCAGTGAAAGGGGATCCTATGGCTACACCTTC
CASSERGSYGYTF
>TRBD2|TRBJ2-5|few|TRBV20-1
TGCAGTGCTAGGACTAGCGGAGCAGAGACCCAGTACTTC
CSARTSGAETQYF
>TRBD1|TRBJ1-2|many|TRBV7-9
TGTGCCAGCAGCTTGGGGACAGGAGGGCATGGCTACACCTTC
CASSLGTGGHGYTF
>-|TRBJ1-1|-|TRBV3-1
TGTGCCAGCAGCGACCATTCTGAAGCTTTCTTT
CASSDHSEAFF
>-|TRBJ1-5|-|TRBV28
TGTGCCAGCAGTTTATTCAGGGACAATCAGCCCCAGCATTTT
CASSLFRDNQPQHF
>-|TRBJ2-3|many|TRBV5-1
TGCGCCAGCAGCTTGGCGGCAGGAGCAGATACGCAGTATTTT
CASSLAAGADTQYF
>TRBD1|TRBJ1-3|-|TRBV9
TGTGCCAGCAGCGTAGGAGGGGGCTCTGGAAGCACCATATATTTT
CASSVGGGSGSTIYF
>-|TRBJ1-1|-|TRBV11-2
TGTGCCAGCAGCTTAGGAGAACAGAACACTGAAGCTTTCTTT
CASSLGEQNTEAFF
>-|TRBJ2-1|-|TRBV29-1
TGCAGCGTGGCCCGACTAGACGGCTACGATGAGCAGTTCTTC
CSVARLDGYDEQFF
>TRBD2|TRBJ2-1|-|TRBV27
TGTGCCAGCAGTTTTGTCCCCGGCGGGAGGTACAATGAGCAGTTCTTC
CASSFVPGGRYNEQFF
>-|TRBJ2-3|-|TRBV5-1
TGCGCCAGCAGCGGGGACTCGGGCACAGATACGCAGTATTTT
CASSGDSGTDTQYF
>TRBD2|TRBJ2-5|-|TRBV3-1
TGTGCCAGCAGCCAGAGCCCTAGCGGGGGGCCCCAAGAGACCCAGTACTTC
CASSQSPSGGPQETQYF
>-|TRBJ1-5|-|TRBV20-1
TGCAGTGCTAGAGAGGTCGCAGGGTCTTTTAGGAGCAATCAGCCCCAGCATTTT
CSAREVAGSFRSNQPQHF
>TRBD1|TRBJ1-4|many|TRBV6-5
TGTGCCAGCAGTTACGGGACAGGTCGGTGGAATGAAAAACTGTTTTTT
CASSYGTGRWNEKLFF
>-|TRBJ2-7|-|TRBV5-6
TGTGCCAGCAGCTCCGGACAGTTTCGCTACGAGCAGTACTTC
CASSSGQFRYEQYF
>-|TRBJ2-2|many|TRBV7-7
TGTGCCAGCAGCTTAGCACAGGGCACCGGGGAGCTGTTTTTT
CASSLAQGTGELFF
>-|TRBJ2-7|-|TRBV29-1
TGCAGCGCAAGGGACACCTTCCCCTCCTACGAGCAGTACTTC
CSARDTFPSYEQYF
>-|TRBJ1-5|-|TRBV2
TGTGCCAGCAGGGAAGGGGGGTGGCCCCAGCATTTT
CASREGGWPQHF
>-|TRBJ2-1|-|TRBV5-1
TGCGCCAGCAGCTTGCCAACTCGGGTCGAGCAGTTCTTC
CASSLPTRVEQFF
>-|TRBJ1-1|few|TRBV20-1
TGCAGTGCTAGAGATAACAGGCGGGTTACTGAAGCTTTCTTT
CSARDNRRVTEAFF
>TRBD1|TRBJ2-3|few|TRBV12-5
TGTGCTAGTGGTCGACAGGGGAGTATTAGCACAGATACGCAGTATTTT
CASGRQGSISTDTQYF
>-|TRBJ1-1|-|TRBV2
TGTGCCAGCAGTACTACCAGGGAAAGCATGGACACTGAAGCTTTCTTT
CASSTTRESMDTEAFF
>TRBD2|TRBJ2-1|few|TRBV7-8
TGTGCCAGCAGCTTAGGACCGGCTAGCGGGAGCAATGAGCAGTTCTTC
CASSLGPASGSNEQFF
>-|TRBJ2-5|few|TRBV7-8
TGTGCCAGCAGCTTAAAGGAGGGGACCCAGTACTTC
CASSLKEGTQYF
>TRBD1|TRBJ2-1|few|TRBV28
TGTGCCAGCAGTTTGGCCCCCCCCAGGGGGCGGGATGAGCAGTTCTTC
CASSLAPPRGRDEQFF
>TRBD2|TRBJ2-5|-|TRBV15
TGTGCCACCAGCAGAGTAACGGCGGGAGGGCCTGAGACCCAGTACTTC
CATSRVTAGGPETQYF
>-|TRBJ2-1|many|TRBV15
TGTGCCACCAGCAGAGATCCCGGCTACAATGAGCAGTTCTTC
CATSRDPGYNEQFF
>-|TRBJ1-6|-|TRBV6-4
TGTGCCAGCAATGACGGCGATAATTCACCCCTCCACTTT
CASNDGDNSPLHF
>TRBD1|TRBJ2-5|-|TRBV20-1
TGCAGTGCTCCCTCAGGGGGCCGGGAGACCCAGTACTTC
CSAPSGGRETQYF
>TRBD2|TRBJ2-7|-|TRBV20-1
TGCAGTGCTAGACAACTCTCAGGCGGGAGCCACGAGCAGTACTTC
CSARQLSGGSHEQYF
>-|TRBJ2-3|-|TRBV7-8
TGTGCCAGCAGCCCCAATCGGGTGAGCACAGATACGCAGTATTTT
CASSPNRVSTDTQYF
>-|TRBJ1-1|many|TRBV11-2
TGTGCCAGCAGCTTAGGGGAGGGCGATGAAGCTTTCTTT
CASSLGEGDEAFF
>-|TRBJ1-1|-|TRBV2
TGTGCCAGCAAGGGTCAGATGAACACTGAAGCTTTCTTT
CASKGQMNTEAFF
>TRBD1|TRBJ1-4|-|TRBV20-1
TGCAGTGCTAGAGCCACGGGACAGGGGCCGAAGGCTAATGAAAAACTGTTTTTT
CSARATGQGPKANEKLFF
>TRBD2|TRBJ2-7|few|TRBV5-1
TGCGCCAGCAGCTTGGTCGGGACTAGCGCATCCTACGAGCAGTACTTC
CASSLVGTSASYEQYF
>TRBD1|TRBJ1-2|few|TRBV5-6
TGTGCCAGCAGCACGCGACAGGGCTTGGAAGGCTACACCTTC
CASSTRQGLEGYTF
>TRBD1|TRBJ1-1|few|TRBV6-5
TGTGCCAGCAGTTACGGGACAGGGGGCATGAACACTGAAGCTTTCTTT
CASSYGTGGMNTEAFF
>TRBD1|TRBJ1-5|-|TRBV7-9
TGTGCCAGCAGCCCTCAGGGGGCACAGCAGCCCCAGCATTTT
CASSPQGAQQPQHF
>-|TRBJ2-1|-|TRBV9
TGTGCCAGCAGCGTAGTCGGCTACAATGAGCAGTTCTTC
CASSVVGYNEQFF
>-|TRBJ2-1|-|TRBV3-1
TGTGCCAGCAGCCAAGAACCTGGACTATACAATGAGCAGTTCTTC
CASSQEPGLYNEQFF
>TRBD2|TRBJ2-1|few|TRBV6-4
TGTGCCAGCAGTGAGGGACTAGTTGGGGAGCAGTTCTTC
CASSEGLVGEQFF